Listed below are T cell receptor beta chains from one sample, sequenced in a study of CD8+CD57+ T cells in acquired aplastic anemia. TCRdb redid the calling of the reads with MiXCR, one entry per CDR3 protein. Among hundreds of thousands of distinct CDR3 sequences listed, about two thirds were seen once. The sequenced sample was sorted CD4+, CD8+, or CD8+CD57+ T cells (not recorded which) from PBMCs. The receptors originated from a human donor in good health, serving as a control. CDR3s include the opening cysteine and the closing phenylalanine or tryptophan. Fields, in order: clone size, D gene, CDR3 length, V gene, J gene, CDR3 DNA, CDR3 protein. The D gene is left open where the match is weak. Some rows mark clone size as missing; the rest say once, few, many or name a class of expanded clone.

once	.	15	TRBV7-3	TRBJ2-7	TGTGCCAGCAGCTTAATCAGCGGAGCCAACGACCTGACTTACTTC	CASSLISGANDLTYF
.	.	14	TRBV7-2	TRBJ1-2	TGTGCCAGCAGCTTCAGGGCACATAACTATGGCGGCACCTTC	CASSFRAHNYGGTF
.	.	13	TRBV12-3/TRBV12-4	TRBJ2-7	TGTGCCAGCAGCAGAGGTCTGGAGGACGAGCAGTACTTC	CASSRGLEDEQYF
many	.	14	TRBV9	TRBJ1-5	TGTGCCAGCAGCGTAGAGGCAGGCCGCCAGCCCCAGCATTTT	CASSVEAGRQPQHF
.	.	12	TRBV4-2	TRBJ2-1	TGTGCCAGCGACTTAGCGGCACTAGAGCAGTTCTTC	CASDLAALEQFF
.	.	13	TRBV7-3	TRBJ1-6	TGTGCCAGCAGCTTAGCTACACTAGCAAATGAGCAGTTC	CASSLATLANEQF
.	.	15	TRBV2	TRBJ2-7	TGTGCCAGCAGCCCGCACGGGGAACTGAACGACGAGCAGTATTTC	CASSPHGELNDEQYF
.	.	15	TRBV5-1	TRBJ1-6	TGTGCCAGCAGCTTAGGCCCGGAAAGGGGCTCACCCCTCCACTTT	CASSLGPERGSPLHF
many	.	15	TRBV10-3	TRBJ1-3	TGTGCCATCAGTGAGCCTACAGGGCTTGGAAACACCATATATTTT	CAISEPTGLGNTIYF
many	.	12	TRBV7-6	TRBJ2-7	TGTGCCAGCAGCCCCAGGGGGGACGAGCAGTACTTC	CASSPRGDEQYF
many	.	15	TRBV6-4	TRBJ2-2	TGTGCCAGCAGTGACACTGACGTGGCAAGCGGGGAGCTGTTTTTT	CASSDTDVASGELFF
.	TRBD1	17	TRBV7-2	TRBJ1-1	TGTGCCAGCAGCTCGGGGACAGGAAGGAACATGAACACTGAAGCTTTCTTT	CASSSGTGRNMNTEAFF
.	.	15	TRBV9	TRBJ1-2	TGTGCCAGCAGCGTACAGAATGATTCACCCCTCCACTACACCTTC	CASSVQNDSPLHYTF
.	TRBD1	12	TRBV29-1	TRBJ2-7	TGCAGTCTGGGACAGGGGGGCTACGAGCAGTACTTC	CSLGQGGYEQYF
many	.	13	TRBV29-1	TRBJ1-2	TGCAGCGTGGCAAAAGGCGGTAACTATGGCTACACCTTC	CSVAKGGNYGYTF
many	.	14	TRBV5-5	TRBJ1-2	TGTGCCAGCAGCTTGGCTCTGCCTAACTATGGCTACACCTTC	CASSLALPNYGYTF
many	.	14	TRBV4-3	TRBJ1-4	TGCGCCAGCAGCCCGCTAGGGGAGGGAGAAAAACTGTTTTTT	CASSPLGEGEKLFF
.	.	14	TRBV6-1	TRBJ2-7	TGTGCCAGCAGTGCCGTGGGGGCCGGCTACGAGCAGTACTTC	CASSAVGAGYEQYF
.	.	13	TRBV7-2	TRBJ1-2	TGTGCCAGCAGCTTGCAACAGGGTGGCGGCTGGGCGTTC	CASSLQQGGGWAF
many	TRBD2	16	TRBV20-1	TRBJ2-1	TGCAGTGCTATTTCCGTAGCGGGGGGACTATACAATGAGCAGTTCTTC	CSAISVAGGLYNEQFF
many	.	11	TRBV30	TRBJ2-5	TGTGCCTGGTCGCCAGCGGAGACCCAGTACTTC	CAWSPAETQYF
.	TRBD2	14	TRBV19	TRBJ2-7	TGTGCCAGTAGTCCGGGGGGGAGATCCTACGAGCAGTACTTC	CASSPGGRSYEQYF
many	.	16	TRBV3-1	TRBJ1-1	TGTGCCAGCAGCCGGCACACCGGGAGCATGAACACTGAAGCTTTCTTT	CASSRHTGSMNTEAFF
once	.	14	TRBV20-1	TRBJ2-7	TGCAGTGCCCTTCGGGATGACGGAACAGACGAGCAGTACTTC	CSALRDDGTDEQYF
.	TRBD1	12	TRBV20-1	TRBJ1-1	TGCAGTGCTGAGGGGGCGATCACTGAAGCTTTCTTT	CSAEGAITEAFF
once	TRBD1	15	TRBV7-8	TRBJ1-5	TGTGCCAGCAGCGCGGGCAGGGGGCCTAATCAGCCCAAGCATTTT	CASSAGRGPNQPKHF
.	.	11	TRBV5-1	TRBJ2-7	TGCGCCAGCAGCTTCTCGTCGGTCGAGCACTTC	CASSFSSVEHF
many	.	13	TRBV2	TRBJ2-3	TGTGCCAGCAGTGGGGAGGCCACAGATACGCAGTATTTT	CASSGEATDTQYF
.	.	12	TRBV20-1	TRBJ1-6	TGCAGTGCTAGGAAGACAGAAGGGTACGTCCACTTT	CSARKTEGYVHF
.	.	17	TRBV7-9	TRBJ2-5	TGTGCCAGCAGCTTCCGTAGCGTTAAGGGGTGGCGAGAGACCCAGTACTTC	CASSFRSVKGWRETQYF
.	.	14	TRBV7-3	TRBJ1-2	TGTGCCAGCAGTGAAGTGGGGGGAGTCTATGGCTACACCTTC	CASSEVGGVYGYTF
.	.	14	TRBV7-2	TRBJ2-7	TGTGCCACCAGCCCACAAGAGGATACGCAGGAGTTTGGCTTC	CATSPQEDTQEFGF
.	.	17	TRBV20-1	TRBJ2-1	TGCAGTGCTTACCGGGACGGTTCCAGTCCTCCCCTCGATGAGCAGTTCTTC	CSAYRDGSSPPLDEQFF
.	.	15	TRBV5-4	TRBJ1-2	TGTGCCAGCAGTAGCCCCACAAGGAGCCACTATGGCTACACCTTC	CASSSPTRSHYGYTF
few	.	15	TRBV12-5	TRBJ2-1	TGTGCCAGCAGTTTTGTGGGGGGGGCCGGGAATGAGCAGTTCTTC	CASSFVGGAGNEQFF
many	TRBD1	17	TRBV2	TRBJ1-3	TGTGCCAGCAGGCGGGGACAGGGGAGCTTATCAGGAAACACCATATATTTT	CASRRGQGSLSGNTIYF
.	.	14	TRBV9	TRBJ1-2	TGTGCCAGCACCGATGGGGTCAGGGCGCATTACGAGACCTTC	CASTDGVRAHYETF
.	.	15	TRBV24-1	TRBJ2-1	TGTGCCACCAGTGATATAGAAAGCTCCTACAATGAGCAGTTCTTC	CATSDIESSYNEQFF
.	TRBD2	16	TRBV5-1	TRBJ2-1	TGCGCCAGCAGATTGGTGATTAGCGGGGGGGCAGGTGAGCAGTTCTTC	CASRLVISGGAGEQFF
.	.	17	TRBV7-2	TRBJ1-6	TGTGCCAGCAGCTCGTTCAGCTCCAGCTCTAGCTACACCCCCCTCCACTTT	CASSSFSSSSSYTPLHF
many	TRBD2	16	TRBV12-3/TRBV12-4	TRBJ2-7	TGTGCCAGCAGTTTGGGGACGACTAGCGGGGTCGACGAGCAGTACTTC	CASSLGTTSGVDEQYF
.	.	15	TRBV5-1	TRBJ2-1	TGCGCCAGCAGCTTGGGGGCCGGCTCCTACAATGAGCAGTTCTTC	CASSLGAGSYNEQFF
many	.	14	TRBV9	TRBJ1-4	TGTGCCAGCAGCCCCCTGGGTCAGAATGAAAAACTGTTTTTT	CASSPLGQNEKLFF
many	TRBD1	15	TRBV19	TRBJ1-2	TGTGCCAGTAGGAAGGACAGGGATCCTCTCTATGGCTACACCTTC	CASRKDRDPLYGYTF
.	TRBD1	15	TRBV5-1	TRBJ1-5	TGCGCCAGCAGCGATCACAGGGGGGCGTATCAGCCCCAGCATTTT	CASSDHRGAYQPQHF
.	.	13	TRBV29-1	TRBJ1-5	TGCAGCGTTGAAGAGTCGGGGTATCGGTACCAGCTTTTT	CSVEESGYRYQLF
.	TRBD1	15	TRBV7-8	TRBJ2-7	TGTGCCAGCAGCTCCACTGCAGGACAGGGGATCGAGCAGTACTTC	CASSSTAGQGIEQYF
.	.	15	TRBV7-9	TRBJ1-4	TGTGCCAGCAGCTTAATTAGGATTGGGCTGGGCACCGGGTTTTTT	CASSLIRIGLGTGFF
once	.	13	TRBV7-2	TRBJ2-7	TGTGCCACTAGCACACCAAGCTCCTATGAGCAGTACTTC	CATSTPSSYEQYF
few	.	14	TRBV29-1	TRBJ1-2	TGCAGCGTTGAAGATTTCCCAGGGAGGGATGGCTACACCTTC	CSVEDFPGRDGYTF
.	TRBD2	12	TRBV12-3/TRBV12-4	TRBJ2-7	TGTGCCAGCAGTCGCGTCGGGGGGGAGCAGTACTTC	CASSRVGGEQYF
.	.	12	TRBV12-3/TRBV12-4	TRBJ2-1	TGTGCCAGCAGTATTACTTACAATGAGCAGTTCTTC	CASSITYNEQFF